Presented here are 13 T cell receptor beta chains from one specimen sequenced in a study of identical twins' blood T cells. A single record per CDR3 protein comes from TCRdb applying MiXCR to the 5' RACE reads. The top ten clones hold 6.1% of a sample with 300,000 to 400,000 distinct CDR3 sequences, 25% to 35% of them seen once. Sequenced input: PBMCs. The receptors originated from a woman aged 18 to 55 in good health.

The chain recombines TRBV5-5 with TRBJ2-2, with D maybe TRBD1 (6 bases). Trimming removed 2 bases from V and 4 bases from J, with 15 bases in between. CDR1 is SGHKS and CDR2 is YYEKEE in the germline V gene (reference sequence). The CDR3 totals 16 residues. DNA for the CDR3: TGTGCCAGCAGCTTATGCTCGACAGGTTCCACCGGGGAGCTGTTTTTT. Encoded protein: CASSLCSTGSTGELFF.

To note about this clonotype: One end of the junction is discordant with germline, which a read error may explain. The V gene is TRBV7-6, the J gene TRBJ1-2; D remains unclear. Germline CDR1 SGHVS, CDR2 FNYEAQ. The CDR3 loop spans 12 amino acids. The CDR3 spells CASSLDGYVYTF. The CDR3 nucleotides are TGTGCCAGCAGCTTAGATGGATATGTCTACACCTTC.

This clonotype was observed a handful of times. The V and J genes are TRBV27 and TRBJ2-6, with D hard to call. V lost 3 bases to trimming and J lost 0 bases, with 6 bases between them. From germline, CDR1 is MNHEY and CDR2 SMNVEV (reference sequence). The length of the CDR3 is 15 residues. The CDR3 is CASSFAVSGANVLTF. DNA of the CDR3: TGTGCCAGCAGTTTTGCCGTCTCTGGGGCCAACGTCCTGACTTTC. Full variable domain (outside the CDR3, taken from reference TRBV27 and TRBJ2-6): EAQVTQNPRYLITVTGKKLTVTCSQNMNHEYMSWYRQDPGLGLRQIYYSMNVEVTDKGDVPEGYKVSRKEKRNFPLILESPSPNQTSLYFCASSFAVSGANVLTFGAGSRLTVL.

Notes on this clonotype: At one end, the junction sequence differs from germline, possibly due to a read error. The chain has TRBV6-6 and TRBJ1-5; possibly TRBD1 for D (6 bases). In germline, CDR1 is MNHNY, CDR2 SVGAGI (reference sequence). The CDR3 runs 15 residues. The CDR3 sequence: CASSKQGEGNQPHHF. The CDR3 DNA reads TGTGCCAGCAGTAAACAGGGCGAGGGCAATCAGCCCCATCATTTT.

The CDR3 nucleotides read TGTGCCAGCAGCGGCGGGTTCTCGGACGGTCCAACCTTC. Translated: CASSGGFSDGPTF. J is TRBJ1-2 and V is TRBV9, with no clear D. Germline V gives CDR1 SGDLS, CDR2 YYNGEE. CDR3 length: 13 residues. Trimming removed 3 bases at V and 14 bases at J, with 20 bases between.

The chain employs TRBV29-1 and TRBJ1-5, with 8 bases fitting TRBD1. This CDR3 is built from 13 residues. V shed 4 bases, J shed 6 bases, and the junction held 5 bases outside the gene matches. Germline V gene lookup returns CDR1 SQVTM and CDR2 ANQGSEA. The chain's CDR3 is CSVGQGRGQPQHF. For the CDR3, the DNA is TGCAGCGTTGGACAGGGGAGGGGTCAGCCCCAGCATTTT.

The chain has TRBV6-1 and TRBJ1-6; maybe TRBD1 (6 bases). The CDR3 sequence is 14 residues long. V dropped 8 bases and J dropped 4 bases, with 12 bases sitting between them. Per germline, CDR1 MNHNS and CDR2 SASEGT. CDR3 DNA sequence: TGTGCCAGCGTGCCAGGGGAGTATAATTCACCCCTCCACTTT. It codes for CASVPGEYNSPLHF.

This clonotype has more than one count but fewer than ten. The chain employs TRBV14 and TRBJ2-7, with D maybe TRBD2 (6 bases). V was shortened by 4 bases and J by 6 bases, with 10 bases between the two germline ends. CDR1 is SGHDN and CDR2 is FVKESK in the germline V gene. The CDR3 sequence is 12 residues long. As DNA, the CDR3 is TGTGCCAGCAGCCGTTCGGGAGTCGAGCAGTACTTC. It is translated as CASSRSGVEQYF.

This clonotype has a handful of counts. Here the CDR3 reads CASSTLARGHTGELFF. The DNA of the CDR3 is TGTGCCAGCAGCACACTAGCGAGGGGACACACCGGGGAGCTGTTTTTT. This chain links TRBV5-6 with TRBJ2-2; 7 bases are a match to TRBD2. The ends lost 4 bases at V and 3 bases at J; junction bases unmatched: 9. This CDR3 has 16 amino acids. CDR1 and CDR2 from the germline V gene are SGHDT and YYEEEE.

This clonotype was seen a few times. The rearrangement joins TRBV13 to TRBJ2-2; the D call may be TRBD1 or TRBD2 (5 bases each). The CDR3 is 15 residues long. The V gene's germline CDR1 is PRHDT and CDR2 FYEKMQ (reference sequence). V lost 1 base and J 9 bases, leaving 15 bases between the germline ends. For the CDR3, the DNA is TGTGCCAGCAGCTTAGAGTCGGGGCCTTCCCGGGAGCTGTTTTTT. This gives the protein CASSLESGPSRELFF.

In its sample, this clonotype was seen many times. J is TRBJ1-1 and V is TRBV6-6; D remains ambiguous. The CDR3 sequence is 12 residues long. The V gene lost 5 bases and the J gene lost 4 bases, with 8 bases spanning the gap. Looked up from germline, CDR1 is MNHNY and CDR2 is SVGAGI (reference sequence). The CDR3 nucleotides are TGTGCCAGCAGTATGGAGGGCACTGAAGCTTTCTTT. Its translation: CASSMEGTEAFF.

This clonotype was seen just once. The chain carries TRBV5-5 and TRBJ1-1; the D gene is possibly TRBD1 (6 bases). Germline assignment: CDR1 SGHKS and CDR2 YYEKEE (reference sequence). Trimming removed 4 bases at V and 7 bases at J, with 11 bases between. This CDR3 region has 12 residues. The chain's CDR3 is CASSRDRNEAFF. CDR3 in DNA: TGTGCCAGCAGCAGAGACAGGAATGAAGCTTTCTTT.

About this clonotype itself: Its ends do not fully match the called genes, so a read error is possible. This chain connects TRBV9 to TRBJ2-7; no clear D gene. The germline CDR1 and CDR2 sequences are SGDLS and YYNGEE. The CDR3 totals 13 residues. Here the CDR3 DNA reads TGTTCCAGCAGCGTAGGTAAGGGCTACGAGCAGTACTTC. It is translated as CSSSVGKGYEQYF.